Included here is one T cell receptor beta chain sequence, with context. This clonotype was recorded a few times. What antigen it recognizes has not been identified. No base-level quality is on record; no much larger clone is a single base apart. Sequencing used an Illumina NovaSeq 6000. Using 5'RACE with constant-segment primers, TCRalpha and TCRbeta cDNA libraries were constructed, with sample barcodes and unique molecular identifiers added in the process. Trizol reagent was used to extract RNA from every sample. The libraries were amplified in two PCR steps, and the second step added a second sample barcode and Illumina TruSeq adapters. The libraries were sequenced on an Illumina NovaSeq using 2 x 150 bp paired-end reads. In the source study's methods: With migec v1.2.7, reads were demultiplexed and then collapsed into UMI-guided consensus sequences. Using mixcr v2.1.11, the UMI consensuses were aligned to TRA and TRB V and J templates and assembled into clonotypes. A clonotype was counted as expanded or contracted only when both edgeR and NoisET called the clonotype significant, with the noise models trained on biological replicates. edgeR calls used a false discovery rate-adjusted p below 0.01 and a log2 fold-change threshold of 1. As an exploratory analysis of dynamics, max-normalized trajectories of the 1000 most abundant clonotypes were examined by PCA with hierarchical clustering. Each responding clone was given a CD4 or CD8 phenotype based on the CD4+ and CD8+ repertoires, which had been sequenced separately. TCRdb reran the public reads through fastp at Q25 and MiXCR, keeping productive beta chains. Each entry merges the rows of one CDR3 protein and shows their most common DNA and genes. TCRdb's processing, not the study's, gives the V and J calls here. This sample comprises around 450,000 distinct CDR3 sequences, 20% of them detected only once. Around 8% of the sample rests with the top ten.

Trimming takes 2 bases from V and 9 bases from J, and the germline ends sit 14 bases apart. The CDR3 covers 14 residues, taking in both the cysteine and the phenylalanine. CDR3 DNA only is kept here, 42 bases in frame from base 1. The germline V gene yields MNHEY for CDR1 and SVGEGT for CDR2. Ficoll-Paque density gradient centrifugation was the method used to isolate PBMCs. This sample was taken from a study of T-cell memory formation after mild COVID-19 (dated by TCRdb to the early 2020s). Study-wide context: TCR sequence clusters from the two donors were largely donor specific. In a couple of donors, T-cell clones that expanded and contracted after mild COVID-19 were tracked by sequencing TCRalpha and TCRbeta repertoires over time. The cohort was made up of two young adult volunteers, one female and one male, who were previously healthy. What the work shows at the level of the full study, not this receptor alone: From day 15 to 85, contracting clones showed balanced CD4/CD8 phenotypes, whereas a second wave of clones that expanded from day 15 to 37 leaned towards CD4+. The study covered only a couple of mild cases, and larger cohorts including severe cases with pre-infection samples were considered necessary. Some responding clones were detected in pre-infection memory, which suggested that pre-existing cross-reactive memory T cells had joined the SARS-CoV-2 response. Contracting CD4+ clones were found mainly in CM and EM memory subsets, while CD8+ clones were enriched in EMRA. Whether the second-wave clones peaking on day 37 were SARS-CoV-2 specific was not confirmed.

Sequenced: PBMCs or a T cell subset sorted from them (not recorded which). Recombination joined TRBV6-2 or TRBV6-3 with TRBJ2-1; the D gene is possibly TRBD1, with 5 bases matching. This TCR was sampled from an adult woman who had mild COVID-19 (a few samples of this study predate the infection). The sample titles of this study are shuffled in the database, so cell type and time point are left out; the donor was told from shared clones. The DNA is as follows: TGTGCCAGCAGTTACGGCAGGGCCTCAGGTGAGCAGTTCTTC. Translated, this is CASSYGRASGEQFF.